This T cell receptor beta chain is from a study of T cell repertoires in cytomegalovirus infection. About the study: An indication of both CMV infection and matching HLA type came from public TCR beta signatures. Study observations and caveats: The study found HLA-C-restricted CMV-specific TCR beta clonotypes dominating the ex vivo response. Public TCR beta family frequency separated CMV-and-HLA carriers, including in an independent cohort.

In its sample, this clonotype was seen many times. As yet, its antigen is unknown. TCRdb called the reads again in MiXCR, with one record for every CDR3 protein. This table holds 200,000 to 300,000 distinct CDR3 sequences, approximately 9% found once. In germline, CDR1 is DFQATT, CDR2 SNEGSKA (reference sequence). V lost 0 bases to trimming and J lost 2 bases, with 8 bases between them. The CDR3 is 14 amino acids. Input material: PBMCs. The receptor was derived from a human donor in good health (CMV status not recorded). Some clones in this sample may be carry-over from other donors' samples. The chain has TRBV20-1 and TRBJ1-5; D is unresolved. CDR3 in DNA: TGCAGTGCTAGAGACGGATTTGGCAATCAGCCCCAGCATTTT. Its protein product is CSARDGFGNQPQHF.